This T cell receptor beta chain was recorded in a study of T cell changes during pregnancy in multiple sclerosis. Data came from immunoSEQ multiplex PCR; TCRdb stores just in-frame clones and leaves some out. The repertoire holds 70,000 or so clones, with around nine tenths as singletons. Trimming cost V 4 bases and J 2 bases, with 2 bases left between them. CDR1 and CDR2 from the germline V gene are SGHRS and YFSETQ. There are 11 residues in the CDR3. The chain recombines TRBV5-1 with TRBJ2-3; no definite D call. The sequenced sample was CD4+ T cells from peripheral blood mononuclear cells, obtained after pregnancy. This receptor was obtained from a female donor with multiple sclerosis, enrolled in a pregnancy study. The CDR3 here is CASSLTDTQYF. CDR3 nucleotide sequence: TGCGCCAGCAGCCTCACAGATACGCAGTATTTT.